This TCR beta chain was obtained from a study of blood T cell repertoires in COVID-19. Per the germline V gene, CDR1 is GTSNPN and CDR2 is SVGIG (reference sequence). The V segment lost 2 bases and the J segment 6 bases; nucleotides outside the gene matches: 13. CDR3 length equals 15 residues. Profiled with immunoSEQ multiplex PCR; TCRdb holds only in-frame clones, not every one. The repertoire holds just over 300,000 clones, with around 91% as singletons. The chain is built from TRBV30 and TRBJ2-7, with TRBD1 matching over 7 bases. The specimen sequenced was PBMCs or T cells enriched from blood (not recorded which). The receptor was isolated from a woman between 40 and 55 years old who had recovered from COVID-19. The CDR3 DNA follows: TGTGCCTGGAGTCCGGGGAACAGGGGCACAGGCGAGCAGTACTTC. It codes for CAWSPGNRGTGEQYF.